This T cell receptor (beta chain) was recorded in a study of shared clonotypes between healthy human individuals. Between the trimmed V and J ends, which lost 1 base and 3 bases, there was a span of 16 bases. Germline V gene lookup returns CDR1 SGHKS and CDR2 YYEKEE (reference sequence). The CDR3 is 17 residues long. Method: immunoSEQ multiplex PCR; TCRdb's copy keeps in-frame clones and lacks some. The table includes about 680,000 clones, about 90% detected once. Naive CD8 cells lacked CD45RO, underwent positive selection for CCR7 and left out terminally differentiated effector memory CD45RA+ cells.

The chain joins TRBV5-5 to TRBJ2-2, with D maybe TRBD2 (6 bases). The receptor was isolated from a man aged 30-40 years in good health. Material: naive CD8+ T cells sorted from blood. The CDR3 nucleotides read TGTGCCAGCAGCTTGAACCCCGGGAGCTGGTACACCGGGGAGCTGTTTTTT. Its translation: CASSLNPGSWYTGELFF.